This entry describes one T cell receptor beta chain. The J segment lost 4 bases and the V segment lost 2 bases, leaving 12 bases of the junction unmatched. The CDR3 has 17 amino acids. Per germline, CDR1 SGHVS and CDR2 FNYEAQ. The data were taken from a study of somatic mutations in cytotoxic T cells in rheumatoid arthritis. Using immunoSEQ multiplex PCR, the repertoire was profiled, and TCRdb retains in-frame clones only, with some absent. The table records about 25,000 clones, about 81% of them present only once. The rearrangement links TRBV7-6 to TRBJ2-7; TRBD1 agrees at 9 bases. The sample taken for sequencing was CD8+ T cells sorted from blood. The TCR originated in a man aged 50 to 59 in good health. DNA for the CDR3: TGTGCCAGCAGCTTAATGTCTTGGGACAGGGAAGGTTACGAGCAGTACTTC. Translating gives CASSLMSWDREGYEQYF. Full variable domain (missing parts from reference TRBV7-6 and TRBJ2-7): GAGVSQSPRYKVTKRGQDVALRCDPISGHVSLYWYRQALGQGPEFLTYFNYEAQQDKSGLPNDRFSAERPEGSISTLTIQRTEQRDSAMYRCASSLMSWDREGYEQYFGPGTRLTVT.